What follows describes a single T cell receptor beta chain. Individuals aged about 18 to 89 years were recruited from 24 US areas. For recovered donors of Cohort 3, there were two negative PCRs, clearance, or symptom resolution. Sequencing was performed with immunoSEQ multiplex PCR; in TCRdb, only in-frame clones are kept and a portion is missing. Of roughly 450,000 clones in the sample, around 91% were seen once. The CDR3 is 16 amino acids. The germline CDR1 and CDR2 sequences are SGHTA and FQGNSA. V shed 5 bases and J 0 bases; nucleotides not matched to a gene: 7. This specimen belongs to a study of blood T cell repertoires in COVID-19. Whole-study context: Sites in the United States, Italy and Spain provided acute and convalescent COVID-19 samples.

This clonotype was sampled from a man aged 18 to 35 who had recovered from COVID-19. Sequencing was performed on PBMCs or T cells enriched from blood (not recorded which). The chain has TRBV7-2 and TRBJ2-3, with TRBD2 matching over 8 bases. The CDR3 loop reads CASSKTSGRSTDTQYF. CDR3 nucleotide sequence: TGTGCCAGCAGCAAAACTAGCGGCCGGAGCACAGATACGCAGTATTTT.